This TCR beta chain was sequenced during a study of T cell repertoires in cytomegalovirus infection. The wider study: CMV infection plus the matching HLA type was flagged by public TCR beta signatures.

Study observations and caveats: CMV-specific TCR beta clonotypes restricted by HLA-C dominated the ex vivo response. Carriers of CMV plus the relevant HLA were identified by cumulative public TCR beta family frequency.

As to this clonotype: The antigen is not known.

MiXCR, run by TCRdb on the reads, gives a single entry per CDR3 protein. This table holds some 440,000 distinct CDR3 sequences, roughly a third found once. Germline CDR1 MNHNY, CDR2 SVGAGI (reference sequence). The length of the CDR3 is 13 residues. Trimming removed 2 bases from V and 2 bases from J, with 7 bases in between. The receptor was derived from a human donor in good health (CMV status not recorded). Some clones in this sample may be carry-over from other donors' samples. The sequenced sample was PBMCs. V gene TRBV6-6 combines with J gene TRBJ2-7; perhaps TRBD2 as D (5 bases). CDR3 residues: CASSYEGTYEQYF. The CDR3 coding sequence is TGTGCCAGCAGTTACGAGGGAACCTACGAGCAGTACTTC.